What follows are 2 T cell receptor beta chains derived from one specimen sequenced in a study of blood T cell repertoires in COVID-19. Sequencing used immunoSEQ multiplex PCR; TCRdb keeps in-frame clones, though not all of them. The table has hundreds of thousands of clones, 83% seen once. Sequenced sample: peripheral blood. The receptors originated from a woman aged 50 to 60 who had recovered from COVID-19.

The rearrangement uses TRBV21-1 and TRBJ2-7; the table names TRBD2, a call not compared with the DNA. TRBV21-1 is labeled a pseudogene. The length of the CDR3 is 15 residues. The CDR3 spells CASSIPGTPGDEQYF. The DNA of the CDR3 is TGTGCCAGCAGCATACCCGGGACGCCGGGGGACGAGCAGTACTTC.

The chain combines TRBV6-5 with TRBJ2-5, with TRBD2 matching 10 bases. The CDR3 loop spans 16 amino acids. V was clipped by 3 bases and J by 5 bases; unmatched bases: 9. Germline CDR1 and CDR2: MNHEY and SVGAGI. CDR3 amino acids: CASSYWVAGGQETQYF. CDR3 sequence (DNA): TGTGCCAGCAGTTATTGGGTAGCGGGGGGCCAGGAGACCCAGTACTTC.